The sequence of this T cell receptor (beta chain) was determined in a study of blood T cells in healthy people across ages. V shed 6 bases, J shed 4 bases, and the junction held 12 bases outside the gene matches. CDR3 length: 16 amino acids. Primers used in a second PCR of roughly 6 to 11 cycles were a sample-barcoded 5' primer and a J-beta primer mix. A tag from a template-switch adaptor with 12 random nucleotides marked each cDNA molecule. In TCRdb, the 5' RACE reads were re-called with MiXCR into one record per CDR3 protein. The data show 1.6 million or so distinct CDR3 sequences, with 30% to 35% seen just once and 11% held by the top ten. Each of the donors had roughly 9.4 milliliters of peripheral blood drawn into EDTA-treated Vacutainer tubes.

The specimen sequenced was blood. The chain recombines TRBV12-3 or TRBV12-4 with TRBJ1-2; 9 bases fit TRBD1. The sequence was obtained from a woman under 40 in good health. The CDR3 DNA sequence: TGTGCCAGCAGGGCAAACTACAGGGGGCTTAGCTATGGCTACACCTTC. As protein: CASRANYRGLSYGYTF.